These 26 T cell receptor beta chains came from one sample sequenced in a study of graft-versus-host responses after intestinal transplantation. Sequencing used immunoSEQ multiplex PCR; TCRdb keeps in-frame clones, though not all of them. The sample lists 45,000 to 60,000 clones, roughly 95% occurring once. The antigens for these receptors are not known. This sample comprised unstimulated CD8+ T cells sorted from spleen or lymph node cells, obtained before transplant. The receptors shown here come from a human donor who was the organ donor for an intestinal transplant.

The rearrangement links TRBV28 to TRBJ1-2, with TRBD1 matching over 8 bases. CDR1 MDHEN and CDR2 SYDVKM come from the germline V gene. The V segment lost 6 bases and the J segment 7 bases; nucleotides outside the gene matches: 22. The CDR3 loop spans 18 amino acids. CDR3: CASSRILLTGTGIFGYTF. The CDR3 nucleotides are TGTGCCAGCAGCAGAATACTCTTAACCGGGACAGGAATTTTTGGCTACACCTTC.

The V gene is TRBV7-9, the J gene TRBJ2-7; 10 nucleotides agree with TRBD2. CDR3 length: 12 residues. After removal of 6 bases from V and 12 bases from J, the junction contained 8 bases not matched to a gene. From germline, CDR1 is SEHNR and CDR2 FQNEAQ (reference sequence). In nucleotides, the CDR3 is TGTGCCAGCAGACAAACTAGCGGGGACCTGTACTTC. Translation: CASRQTSGDLYF.

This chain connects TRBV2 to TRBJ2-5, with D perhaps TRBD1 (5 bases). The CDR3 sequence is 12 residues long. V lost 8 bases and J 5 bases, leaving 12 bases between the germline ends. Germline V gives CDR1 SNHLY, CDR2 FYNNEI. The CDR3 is CASPTWGETQYF. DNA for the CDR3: TGTGCCAGCCCCACATGGGGCGAGACCCAGTACTTC.

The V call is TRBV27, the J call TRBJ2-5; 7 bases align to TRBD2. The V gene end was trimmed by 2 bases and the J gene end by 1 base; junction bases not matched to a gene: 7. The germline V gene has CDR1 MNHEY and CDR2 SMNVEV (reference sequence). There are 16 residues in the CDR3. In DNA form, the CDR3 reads TGTGCCAGCAGTTTAGGGACTACCGCCAGCCAAGAGACCCAGTACTTC. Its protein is CASSLGTTASQETQYF.

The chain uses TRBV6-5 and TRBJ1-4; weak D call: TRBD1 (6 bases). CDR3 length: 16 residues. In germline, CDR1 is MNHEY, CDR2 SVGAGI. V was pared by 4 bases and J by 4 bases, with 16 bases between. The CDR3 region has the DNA TGTGCCAGCAGTTTACGGTGGACAGAGATTAATGAAAAACTGTTTTTT. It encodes CASSLRWTEINEKLFF.

In DNA, the CDR3 is TGTGCCAGCAGCGGAGGACAAGGACAGGGTCCGAACACCGGGGAGCTGTTTTTT. Encoded protein: CASSGGQGQGPNTGELFF. The rearrangement uses TRBV9 and TRBJ2-2, with TRBD1 matching over 8 bases. Germline-derived CDR1 and CDR2 are SGDLS and YYNGEE. The CDR3 totals 18 residues. With V trimmed by 3 bases and J by 0 bases, 10 bases remained unmatched.

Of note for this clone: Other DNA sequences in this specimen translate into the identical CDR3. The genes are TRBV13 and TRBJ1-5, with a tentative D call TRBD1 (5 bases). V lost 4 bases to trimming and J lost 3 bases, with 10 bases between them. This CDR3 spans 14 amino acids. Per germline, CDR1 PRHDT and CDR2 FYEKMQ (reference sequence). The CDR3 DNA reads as TGTGCCAGCAGCTCACGACAGCACAATCAGCCCCAGCATTTT. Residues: CASSSRQHNQPQHF.

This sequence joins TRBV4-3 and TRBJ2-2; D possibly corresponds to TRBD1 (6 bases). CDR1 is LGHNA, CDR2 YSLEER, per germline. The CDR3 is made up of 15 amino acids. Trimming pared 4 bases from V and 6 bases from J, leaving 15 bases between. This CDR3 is CASSLIQGSAGELFF. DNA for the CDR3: TGCGCCAGCAGCCTAATACAGGGTTCCGCCGGGGAGCTGTTTTTT.

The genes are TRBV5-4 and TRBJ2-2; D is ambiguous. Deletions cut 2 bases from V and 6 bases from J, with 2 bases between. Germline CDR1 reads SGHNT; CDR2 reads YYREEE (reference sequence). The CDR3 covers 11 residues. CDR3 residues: CASSFAGELFF. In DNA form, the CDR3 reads TGTGCCAGCAGCTTTGCCGGGGAGCTGTTTTTT.

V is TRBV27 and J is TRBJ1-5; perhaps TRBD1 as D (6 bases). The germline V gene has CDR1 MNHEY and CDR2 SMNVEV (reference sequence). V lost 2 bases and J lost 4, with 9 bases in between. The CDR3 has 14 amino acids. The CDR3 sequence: CASSLPGVNQPQHF. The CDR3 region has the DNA TGTGCCAGCAGTTTACCAGGGGTGAATCAGCCCCAGCATTTT.

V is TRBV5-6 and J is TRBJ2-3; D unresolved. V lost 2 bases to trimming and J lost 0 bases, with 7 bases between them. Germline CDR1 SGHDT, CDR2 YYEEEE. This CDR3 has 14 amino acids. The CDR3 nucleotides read TGTGCCAGCAGCTTCGGTGTGAGCACAGATACGCAGTATTTT. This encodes CASSFGVSTDTQYF. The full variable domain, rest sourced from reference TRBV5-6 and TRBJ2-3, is DAGVTQSPTHLIKTRGQQVTLRCSPKSGHDTVSWYQQALGQGPQFIFQYYEEEERQRGNFPDRFSGHQFPNYSSELNVNALLLGDSALYLCASSFGVSTDTQYFGPGTRLTVL.

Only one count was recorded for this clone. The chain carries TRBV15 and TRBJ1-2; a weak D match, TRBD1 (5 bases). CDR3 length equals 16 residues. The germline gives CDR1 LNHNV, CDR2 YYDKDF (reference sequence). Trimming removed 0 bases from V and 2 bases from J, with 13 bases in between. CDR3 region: CATSRDYTGANYGYTF. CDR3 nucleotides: TGTGCCACCAGCAGAGATTATACAGGAGCAAACTATGGCTACACCTTC. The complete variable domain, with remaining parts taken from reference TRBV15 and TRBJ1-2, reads DAMVIQNPRYQVTQFGKPVTLSCSQTLNHNVMYWYQQKSSQAPKLLFHYYDKDFNNEADTPDNFQSRRPNTSFCFLDIRSPGLGDTAMYLCATSRDYTGANYGYTFGSGTRLTVV.

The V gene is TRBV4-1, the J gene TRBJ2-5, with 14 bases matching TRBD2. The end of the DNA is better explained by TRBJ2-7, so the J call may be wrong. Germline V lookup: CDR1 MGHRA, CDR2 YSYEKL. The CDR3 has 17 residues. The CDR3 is CASSEGTSGGISYEQYF. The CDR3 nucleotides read TGCGCCAGCAGCGAAGGGACTAGCGGGGGTATTTCCTACGAGCAGTACTTC.

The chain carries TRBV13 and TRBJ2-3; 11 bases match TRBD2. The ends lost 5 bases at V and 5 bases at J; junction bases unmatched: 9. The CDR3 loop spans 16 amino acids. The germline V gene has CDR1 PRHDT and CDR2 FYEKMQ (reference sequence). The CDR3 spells CASSETSGVPGDTQYF. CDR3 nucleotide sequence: TGTGCCAGCAGCGAGACTAGCGGGGTCCCGGGAGATACGCAGTATTTT. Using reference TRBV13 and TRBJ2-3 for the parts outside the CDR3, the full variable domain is AAGVIQSPRHLIKEKRETATLKCYPIPRHDTVYWYQQGPGQDPQFLISFYEKMQSDKGSIPDRFSAQQFSDYHSELNMSSLELGDSALYFCASSETSGVPGDTQYFGPGTRLTVL.

The CDR3: CASSPGQGAAYEQYF. The CDR3, as DNA: TGTGCCAGCAGTCCGGGACAGGGGGCTGCTTACGAGCAGTACTTC. This chain links TRBV7-2 with TRBJ2-7; TRBD1 matches at 12 bases. Germline lookup yields CDR1 SGHTA and CDR2 FQGNSA. The CDR3 loop spans 15 amino acids. V was clipped by 6 bases and J by 4 bases; unmatched bases: 7.

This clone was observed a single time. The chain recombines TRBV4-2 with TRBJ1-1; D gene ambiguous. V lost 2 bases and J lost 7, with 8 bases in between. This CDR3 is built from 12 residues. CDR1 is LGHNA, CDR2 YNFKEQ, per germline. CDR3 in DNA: TGTGCCAGCAGCCAACGGGCCGATGAAGCTTTCTTT. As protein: CASSQRADEAFF.

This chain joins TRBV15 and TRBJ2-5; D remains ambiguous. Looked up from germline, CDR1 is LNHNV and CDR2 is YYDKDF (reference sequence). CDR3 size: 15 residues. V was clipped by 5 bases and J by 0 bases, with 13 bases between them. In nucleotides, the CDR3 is TGTGCCACCAGCGGGTCGGACGGCCACCAAGAGACCCAGTACTTC. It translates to CATSGSDGHQETQYF.

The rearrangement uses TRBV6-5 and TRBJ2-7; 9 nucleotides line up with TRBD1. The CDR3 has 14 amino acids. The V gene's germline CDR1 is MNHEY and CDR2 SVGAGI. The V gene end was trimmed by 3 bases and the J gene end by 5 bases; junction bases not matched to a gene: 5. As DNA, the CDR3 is TGTGCCAGCAGTTATGGACAGGGGTCCCACGAGCAGTACTTC. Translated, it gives CASSYGQGSHEQYF.

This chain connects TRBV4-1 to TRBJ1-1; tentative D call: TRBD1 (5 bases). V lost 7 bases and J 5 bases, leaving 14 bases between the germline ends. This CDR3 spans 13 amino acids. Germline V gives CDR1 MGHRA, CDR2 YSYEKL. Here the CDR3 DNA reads TGCGCCAGCAAAAAAGACAGCGGGACTGAAGCTTTCTTT. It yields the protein CASKKDSGTEAFF.

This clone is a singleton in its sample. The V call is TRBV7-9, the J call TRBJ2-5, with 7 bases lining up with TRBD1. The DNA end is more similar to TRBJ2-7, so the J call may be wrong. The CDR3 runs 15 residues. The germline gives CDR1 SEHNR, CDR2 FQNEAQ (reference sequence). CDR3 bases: TGTGCCAGCAGCCCGAGGGACAGAGAAAGGTACGAGCAGTACTTC. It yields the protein CASSPRDRERYEQYF.

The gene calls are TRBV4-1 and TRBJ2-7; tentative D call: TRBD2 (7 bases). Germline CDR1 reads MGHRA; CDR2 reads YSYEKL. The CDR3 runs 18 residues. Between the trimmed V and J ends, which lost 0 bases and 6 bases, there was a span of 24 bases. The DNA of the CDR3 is TGCGCCAGCAGCCAAGATTGGGGGGGCGGGGGAATCGTCTCCGAGCAGTACTTC. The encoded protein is CASSQDWGGGGIVSEQYF.

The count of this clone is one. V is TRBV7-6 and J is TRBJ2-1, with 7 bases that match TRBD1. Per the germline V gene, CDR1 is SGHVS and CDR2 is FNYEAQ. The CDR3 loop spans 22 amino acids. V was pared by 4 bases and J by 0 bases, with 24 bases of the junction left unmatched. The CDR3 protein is CASSSPGSSTGTVLSSYNEQFF. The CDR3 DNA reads TGTGCCAGCAGCTCCCCCGGCTCCTCGACAGGGACCGTCTTATCCTCCTACAATGAGCAGTTCTTC. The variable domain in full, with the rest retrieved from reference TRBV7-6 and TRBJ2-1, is GAGVSQSPRYKVTKRGQDVALRCDPISGHVSLYWYRQALGQGPEFLTYFNYEAQQDKSGLPNDRFSAERPEGSISTLTIQRTEQRDSAMYRCASSSPGSSTGTVLSSYNEQFFGPGTRLTVL.

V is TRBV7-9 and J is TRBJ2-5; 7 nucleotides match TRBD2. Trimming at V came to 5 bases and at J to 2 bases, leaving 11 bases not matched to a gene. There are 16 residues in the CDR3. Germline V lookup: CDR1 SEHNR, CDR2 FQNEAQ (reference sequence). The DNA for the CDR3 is TGTGCCAGCAGCATCGTGCCTAGCGGACGACAAGAGACCCAGTACTTC. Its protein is CASSIVPSGRQETQYF.

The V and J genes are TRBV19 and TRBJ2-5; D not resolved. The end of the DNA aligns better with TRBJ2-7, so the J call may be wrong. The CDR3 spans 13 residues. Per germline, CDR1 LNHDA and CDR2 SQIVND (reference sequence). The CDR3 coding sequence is TGTGCCAGTAGTATGAGTAGATCCTACGAGCAGTACTTC. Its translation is CASSMSRSYEQYF.

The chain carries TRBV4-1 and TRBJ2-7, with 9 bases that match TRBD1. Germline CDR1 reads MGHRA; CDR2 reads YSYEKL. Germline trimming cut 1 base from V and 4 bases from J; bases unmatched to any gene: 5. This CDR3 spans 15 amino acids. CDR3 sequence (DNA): TGCGCCAGCAGCCAAGGACTGGGACAGGGATACGAGCAGTACTTC. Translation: CASSQGLGQGYEQYF.

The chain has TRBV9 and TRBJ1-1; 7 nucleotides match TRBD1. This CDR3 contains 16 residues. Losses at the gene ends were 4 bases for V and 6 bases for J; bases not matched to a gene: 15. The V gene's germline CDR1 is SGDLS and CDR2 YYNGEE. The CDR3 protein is CASSTRPDRETAEAFF. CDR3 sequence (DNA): TGTGCCAGCAGCACGCGTCCAGACAGGGAGACGGCTGAAGCTTTCTTT.